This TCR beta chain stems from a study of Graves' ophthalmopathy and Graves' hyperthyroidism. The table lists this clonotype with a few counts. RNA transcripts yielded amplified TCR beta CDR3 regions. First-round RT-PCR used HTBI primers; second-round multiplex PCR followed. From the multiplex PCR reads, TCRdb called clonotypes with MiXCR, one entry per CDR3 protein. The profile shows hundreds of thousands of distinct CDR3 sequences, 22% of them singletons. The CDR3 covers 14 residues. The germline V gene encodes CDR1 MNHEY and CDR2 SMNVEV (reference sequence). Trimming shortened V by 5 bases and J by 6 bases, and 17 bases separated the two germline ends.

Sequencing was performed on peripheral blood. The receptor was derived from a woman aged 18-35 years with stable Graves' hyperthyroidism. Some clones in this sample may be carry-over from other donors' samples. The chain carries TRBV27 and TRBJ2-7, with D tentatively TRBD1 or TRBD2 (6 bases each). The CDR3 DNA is TGTGCCAGCAGTCCAATATTACAGGGAGGCGAGCAGTACTTC. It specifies CASSPILQGGEQYF.